One and the same sample provided the 8 T cell receptor beta chains below, sequenced in a study of beta chain features in type 1 diabetes. The study reverse transcribed the entire isolated RNA, so it sequenced expressed TCRB transcripts. Assay: immunoSEQ multiplex PCR; the TCRdb copy retains only in-frame clones and omits some. Here the sample spans hundreds of thousands of clones, approximately 14% being singletons. The specimen was naive CD4+ T cells from blood. The origin of the receptors is a woman aged 40-49 years in good health.

The chain is built from TRBV5-8 and TRBJ2-3; TRBD1 might be the D (5 bases). The CDR3 extends over 15 amino acids. Deletions cut 1 base from V and 1 base from J, with 10 bases between. In germline, CDR1 is SGHTS, CDR2 YDEGEE. CDR3 in amino acids: CASSLRGAGTDTQYF. The CDR3 DNA is TGTGCCAGCAGCTTGAGGGGCGCGGGCACAGATACGCAGTATTTT.

The chain is built from TRBV5-4 and TRBJ2-1; D may be TRBD2 (6 bases). The CDR3 extends over 15 amino acids. CDR1 and CDR2 from the germline V gene are SGHNT and YYREEE (reference sequence). V was clipped by 7 bases and J by 5 bases, with 19 bases between them. This CDR3 is CASASWDFKNNEQFF. In DNA, the CDR3 is TGTGCCAGCGCCTCCTGGGACTTTAAAAACAATGAGCAGTTCTTC.

This clone was observed a handful of times. This chain links TRBV6-5 with TRBJ2-7; TRBD1 agrees at 8 bases. Trimming at V came to 2 bases and at J to 6 bases, leaving 12 bases not matched to a gene. The germline V gene encodes CDR1 MNHEY and CDR2 SVGAGI. This CDR3 has 16 residues. The CDR3 DNA reads as TGTGCCAGCAGTTACAGGAGAGACAGGGGCCGTTCCGAGCAGTACTTC. This sequence encodes CASSYRRDRGRSEQYF.

The rearrangement uses TRBV5-6 and TRBJ1-5; 7 nucleotides align to TRBD1. This CDR3 spans 16 amino acids. V shed 3 bases, J shed 2 bases, and the junction held 8 bases outside the gene matches. The germline V gene encodes CDR1 SGHDT and CDR2 YYEEEE. The CDR3 DNA reads TGTGCCAGCAGCTCGACAGGGAGAGGTGGCAATCAGCCCCAGCATTTT. Protein sequence: CASSSTGRGGNQPQHF.

Many counts were recorded for this clone. The rearrangement links TRBV18 to TRBJ2-7; D is unresolved. The CDR3 contains 13 residues. The V end lost 3 bases, the J end lost 1 base, and 7 bases lay between the germline ends. Germline loops: CDR1 KGHSH, CDR2 LQKENI. CDR3 residues: CASSPGYSYEQYF. For the CDR3, the DNA is TGTGCCAGCTCACCGGGCTATTCCTACGAGCAGTACTTC.

The chain is built from TRBV5-4 and TRBJ2-5; TRBD2 aligns across 8 bases. Trimming at V came to 4 bases and at J to 5 bases, leaving 13 bases not matched to a gene. Germline assignment: CDR1 SGHNT and CDR2 YYREEE (reference sequence). CDR3 length: 16 amino acids. The CDR3 loop is CASSPSLSGGKETQYF. The CDR3 DNA sequence: TGTGCCAGCAGCCCATCTCTAAGCGGGGGAAAGGAGACCCAGTACTTC.

The rearrangement links TRBV5-4 to TRBJ2-7; perhaps TRBD1 as D (6 bases). Germline CDR1 and CDR2: SGHNT and YYREEE (reference sequence). The V end was cut by 0 bases, the J end by 2 bases, with 9 bases between. The CDR3 spans 14 residues. The CDR3 DNA reads as TGTGCCAGCAGCTTGGCCGGACAGACCTACGAGCAGTACTTC. Protein product: CASSLAGQTYEQYF.

The genes are TRBV5-3 and TRBJ2-1; TRBD2 is a possible D gene (6 bases). TRBV5-3 is an open reading frame whose function is uncertain. CDR3 length: 15 amino acids. V gave up 5 bases and J gave up 5 bases, with 17 bases separating them. The CDR3: CARRGGKAENNEQFF. CDR3 nucleotide sequence: TGTGCCAGAAGGGGCGGGAAGGCAGAGAACAATGAGCAGTTCTTC.